The 5 T cell receptor beta chains in this list originate from one sample, sequenced in a study of response to subunit inactivated influenza vaccine. TCRdb re-called the RT-PCR reads with MiXCR, one entry per CDR3 protein. The repertoire holds roughly 550,000 distinct CDR3 sequences, with around 25% as singletons. The same data also went into a second study, on T cells expressing NK-cell markers. This second report adds: The TCR beta cDNA came from 5'RACE template switching with UMIs.

The material was CD4+ T cells sorted from PBMCs, obtained roughly 13 days after vaccination. These TCRs come from a man between 45 and 60 years old who received an inactivated influenza vaccine.

The table lists this clonotype with a few counts. This rearrangement joins TRBV20-1 to TRBJ2-2, with D hard to call. CDR3 length: 14 residues. Germline V gene sequence: CDR1 DFQATT, CDR2 SNEGSKA (reference sequence). Trimming left V 3 bases short and J 0 bases short, with 8 bases between. In DNA form, the CDR3 reads TGCAGTGCTAGGGAACACCCGAACACCGGGGAGCTGTTTTTT. Protein: CSAREHPNTGELFF.

The chain carries TRBV2 and TRBJ2-3; D may be TRBD2 (6 bases). V shed 5 bases and J shed 5 bases, with 17 bases lying between them. This CDR3 comprises 15 residues. Per the germline V gene, CDR1 is SNHLY and CDR2 is FYNNEI. The CDR3 loop reads CASSRLGLLGDTQYF. CDR3 sequence (DNA): TGTGCCAGCAGTCGACTAGGCCTTCTCGGAGATACGCAGTATTTT.

This sequence joins TRBV6-1 and TRBJ2-7; D is unclear. Per germline, CDR1 MNHNS and CDR2 SASEGT. The CDR3 extends over 11 amino acids. The V gene lost 6 bases and the J gene lost 3 bases, with 6 bases spanning the gap. The CDR3 nucleotides read TGTGCCAGCAGAGAAAACTACGAGCAGTACTTC. Its translation is CASRENYEQYF.

The chain carries TRBV28 and TRBJ1-2; D perhaps matches TRBD1 (5 bases). The CDR3 spans 15 residues. V was shortened by 2 bases and J by 4 bases, with 14 bases between the two germline ends. Germline V gene data show CDR1 as MDHEN and CDR2 as SYDVKM. In DNA form, the CDR3 reads TGTGCCAGCAGTTTAGTTTCGCCCGGGGGCTATGGCTACACCTTC. Translating it yields CASSLVSPGGYGYTF.

This clonotype has only a few counts. One junction end disagrees with the germline gene, perhaps due to a read error. The gene calls are TRBV7-2 and TRBJ2-1, with D perhaps matching TRBD2 (6 bases). The CDR3 spans 11 residues. CDR1 and CDR2 (germline): SGHTA, FQGNSA. CDR3 in amino acids: CASSQWGVGVF. In DNA, the CDR3 is TGTGCCAGCAGCCAGTGGGGGGTGGGGGTCTTC.